This record looks at one T cell receptor beta chain sequence and its context. Data came from immunoSEQ multiplex PCR; TCRdb stores just in-frame clones and leaves some out. The sample has tens of thousands of clones; approximately 81% are singletons. The source of the sample is a study of PD-1 blockade in mismatch repair-deficient tumors. Study-level background: All were previously treated, progressing patients with about twelve mismatch repair-deficient cancer types.

This CDR3 is 13 amino acids long. V gave up 2 bases and J gave up 4 bases, with 8 bases separating them. The germline gives CDR1 MGHRA, CDR2 YSYEKL. Sequencing used peripheral blood, obtained 12 weeks after starting pembrolizumab. This TCR was sampled from an adult with mismatch repair-deficient cancer. The chain has TRBV4-1 and TRBJ2-5; D gene unclear. In DNA form, the CDR3 reads TGCGCCAGCAGCCAAATGGCTGTAGAGACCCAGTACTTC. Its translation: CASSQMAVETQYF.